Below are 8 T cell receptor beta chains sequenced from a single sample in a study of blood T cell repertoires in COVID-19. Assay: immunoSEQ multiplex PCR; the TCRdb copy retains only in-frame clones and omits some. The sample carries hundreds of thousands of clones, 85% to 90% recorded once. Sequenced: PBMCs or T cells enriched from blood (not recorded which). These receptors were obtained from a man aged 18-30 years who had recovered from COVID-19.

V and J are TRBV12-3 or TRBV12-4 and TRBJ1-2, with 8 bases matching TRBD1. The junction had 4 bases not matched to a gene; V was cut back by 3 bases and J by 7 bases. The CDR3 runs to 13 residues. CDR3 bases: TGTGCCAGCAGTTTTCAGGGGGCCGGTGGCTACACCTTC. It encodes CASSFQGAGGYTF.

This clone was seen just once. The CDR3 coding sequence is TGTGCCAGCAGCTTGGTAGGGGACTATGGCTACACCTTC. Translation: CASSLVGDYGYTF. V is TRBV5-6 and J is TRBJ1-2; TRBD1 might be the D (5 bases). V was clipped by 0 bases and J by 3 bases, with 6 bases between them. Germline V gives CDR1 SGHDT, CDR2 YYEEEE. This CDR3 contains 13 residues.

CDR3: CAILPVGGQGPGNEKLFF. The CDR3 DNA is TGTGCCATCCTACCGGTAGGGGGCCAGGGGCCAGGGAACGAAAAACTGTTTTTT. The rearrangement uses TRBV2 and TRBJ1-4; 7 positions match TRBD1. V was clipped by 10 bases and J by 8 bases; unmatched bases: 25. This CDR3 has 18 amino acids. Germline CDR1 and CDR2: SNHLY and FYNNEI.

The rearrangement joins TRBV25-1 to TRBJ1-4; TRBD1 might be the D (5 bases). The germline CDR1 and CDR2 sequences are MGHDK and SYGVNS. The CDR3 has 13 residues. V was trimmed by 6 bases and J by 10 bases, leaving 15 bases between them. The CDR3 loop is CASSPNGASKLFF. CDR3 DNA: TGTGCCAGCAGCCCAAATGGGGCCTCAAAACTGTTTTTT.

The chain uses TRBV13 and TRBJ1-1; D may be TRBD1 (5 bases). V shed 3 bases and J shed 1 base, with 6 bases lying between them. The CDR3 length is 13 residues. Germline-derived CDR1 and CDR2 are PRHDT and FYEKMQ (reference sequence). Here the CDR3 reads CASSFDRNTEAFF. Written as DNA, the CDR3 is TGTGCCAGCAGCTTCGACAGGAACACTGAAGCTTTCTTT.

With regard to this clone: At the DNA level, this CDR3 is encoded by other sequences in the same sample as well. The chain combines TRBV5-1 with TRBJ1-2; 9 bases line up with TRBD1. With 1 base clipped from V and 2 bases from J, the junction kept 3 bases outside the gene matches. CDR3 length: 15 residues. The germline V gene encodes CDR1 SGHRS and CDR2 YFSETQ. The CDR3 loop reads CASSLTGTGNYGYTF. CDR3 coding DNA: TGCGCCAGCAGCTTGACTGGGACAGGGAACTATGGCTACACCTTC.

The gene calls are TRBV5-5 and TRBJ1-1; D remains unclear. Germline V CDR1 and CDR2: SGHKS, YYEKEE (reference sequence). There are 15 residues in the CDR3. V lost 2 bases and J 1 base, leaving 12 bases between the germline ends. As DNA, the CDR3 is TGTGCCAGCAGCTTCCTTAGTCGACAGAACACTGAAGCTTTCTTT. The encoded protein is CASSFLSRQNTEAFF.

The chain uses TRBV19 and TRBJ2-5; TRBD1 is a possible D gene (5 bases). The CDR3 is made up of 14 amino acids. Trimming removed 8 bases from V and 2 bases from J, with 15 bases in between. CDR1 and CDR2 (germline): LNHDA, SQIVND (reference sequence). The CDR3 coding sequence is TGTGCCAGTGGCGAGACAGCGAGGCAAGAGACCCAGTACTTC. Its protein is CASGETARQETQYF.